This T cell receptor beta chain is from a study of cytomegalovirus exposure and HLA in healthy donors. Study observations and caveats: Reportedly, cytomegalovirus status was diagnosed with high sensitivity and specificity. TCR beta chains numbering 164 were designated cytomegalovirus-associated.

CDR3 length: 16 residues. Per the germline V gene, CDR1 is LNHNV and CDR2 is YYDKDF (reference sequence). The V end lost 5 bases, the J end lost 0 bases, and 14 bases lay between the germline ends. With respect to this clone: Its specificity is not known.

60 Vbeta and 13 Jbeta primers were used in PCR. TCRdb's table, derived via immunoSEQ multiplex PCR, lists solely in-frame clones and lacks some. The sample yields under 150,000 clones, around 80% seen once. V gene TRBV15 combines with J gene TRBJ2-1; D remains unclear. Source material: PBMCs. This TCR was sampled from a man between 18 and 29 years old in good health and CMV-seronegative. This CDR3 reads CATSGTRQDSYNEQFF. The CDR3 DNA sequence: TGTGCCACCAGCGGAACAAGACAAGACTCCTACAATGAGCAGTTCTTC.